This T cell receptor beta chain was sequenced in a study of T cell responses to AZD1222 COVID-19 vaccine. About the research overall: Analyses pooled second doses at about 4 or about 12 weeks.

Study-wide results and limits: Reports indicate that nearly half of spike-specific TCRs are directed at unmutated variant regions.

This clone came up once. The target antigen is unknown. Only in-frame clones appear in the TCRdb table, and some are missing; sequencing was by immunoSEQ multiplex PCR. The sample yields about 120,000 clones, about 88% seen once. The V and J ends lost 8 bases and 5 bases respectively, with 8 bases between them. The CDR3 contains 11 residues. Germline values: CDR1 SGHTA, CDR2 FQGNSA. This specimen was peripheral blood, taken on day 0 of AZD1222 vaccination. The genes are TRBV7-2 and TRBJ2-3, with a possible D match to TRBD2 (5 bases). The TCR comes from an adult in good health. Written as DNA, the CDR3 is TGTGCCAGCGCTCGGGAAGATACGCAGTATTTT. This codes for CASAREDTQYF.